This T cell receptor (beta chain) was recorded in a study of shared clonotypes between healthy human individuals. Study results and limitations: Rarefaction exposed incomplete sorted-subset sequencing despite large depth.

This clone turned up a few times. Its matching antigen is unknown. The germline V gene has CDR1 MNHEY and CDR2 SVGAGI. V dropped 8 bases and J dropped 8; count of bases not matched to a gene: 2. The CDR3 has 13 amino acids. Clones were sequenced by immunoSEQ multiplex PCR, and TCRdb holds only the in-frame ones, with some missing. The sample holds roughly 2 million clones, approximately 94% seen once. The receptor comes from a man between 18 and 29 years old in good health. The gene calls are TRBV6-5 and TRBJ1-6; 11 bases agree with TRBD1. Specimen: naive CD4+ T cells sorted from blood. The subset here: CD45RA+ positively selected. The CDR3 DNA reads TGTGCCAGCCAGGACAGGGGGCATTCACCCCTCCACTTT. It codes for CASQDRGHSPLHF.